The T cell receptor beta chain under discussion was sequenced for a study of control samples from healthy donors and cancer patients. The V and J ends lost 0 bases and 7 bases respectively, with 13 bases between them. Germline CDR1 reads LNHDA; CDR2 reads SQIVND (reference sequence). The CDR3 loop spans 15 amino acids. Generated by immunoSEQ multiplex PCR, the TCRdb table keeps only in-frame clones and is missing some. The sample contains some 95,000 clones, approximately 80% of which appear only once. The chain couples TRBV19 to TRBJ1-5; D is ambiguous. The sequenced material came from blood. The clonotype originates from a woman aged 25 to 39 in good health. The CDR3 region has the DNA TGTGCCAGTAGTATAGATCGTGTAGGGAGACAGCCCCAGCATTTT. Residues: CASSIDRVGRQPQHF.